A single TCR beta chain is shown here with its context. Its antigen is unknown. The source of the sample is a study of cytotoxic CD8 clonotypes in ibrutinib-treated CLL. Study summary: Patients attained about 24 partial and 2 complete responses; at median around 63 months, about 14 remained remitted while 12 progressed.

Repertoires were generated with immunoSEQ multiplex PCR, while TCRdb's copy carries only in-frame clones and drops some. The table lists about 200,000 clones, 79% of them singletons. Findings and caveats of the study: On treatment, the uncommon public clonotypes contracted or remained stable.

This clonotype was sampled from a human donor with chronic lymphocytic leukemia. Source: PBMCs, taken after 12 months of ibrutinib treatment.

The CDR3 spells CASSSHGLAGGYYEQYF. The CDR3 coding sequence is TGCGCCAGCAGTTCCCACGGACTAGCGGGGGGATACTACGAGCAGTACTTC. This rearrangement joins TRBV5-1 to TRBJ2-7; 14 bases fit TRBD2. The CDR3 loop spans 17 amino acids. The germline V gene encodes CDR1 SGHRS and CDR2 YFSETQ. Trimming cost V 5 bases and J 3 bases; bases outside gene matches: 10.